The 25 T cell receptor beta chains reported below all come from one sample, sequenced in a study of blood T cell repertoires in COVID-19. Profiled with immunoSEQ multiplex PCR; TCRdb holds only in-frame clones, not every one. The data show almost 250,000 clones, around nine tenths seen once. The material sequenced was PBMCs or T cells enriched from blood (not recorded which). The receptor set was obtained from a woman aged 50 to 60 who had recovered from COVID-19.

This rearrangement joins TRBV7-8 to TRBJ1-5; D remains unclear. With 5 bases removed from V and 9 bases from J, the gap between germline ends came to 11 bases. The CDR3 totals 12 residues. CDR1 SGHVS and CDR2 FQNEAQ come from the germline V gene. The CDR3: CASSNAEGPQHF. CDR3 in DNA: TGTGCCAGCAGCAACGCCGAGGGGCCCCAGCATTTT.

The CDR3 nucleotides read TGCAGTGCTACAGCAGGGGACCTCTACACCTTC. This encodes CSATAGDLYTF. The chain carries TRBV20-1 and TRBJ1-2; tentative D call: TRBD1 (6 bases). The CDR3 is 11 amino acids. Germline values: CDR1 DFQATT, CDR2 SNEGSKA (reference sequence). V shed 4 bases and J shed 10 bases, with 13 bases lying between them.

The rearrangement links TRBV28 to TRBJ1-1; the D gene is possibly TRBD1 (6 bases). The germline CDR1 and CDR2 sequences are MDHEN and SYDVKM. Trimming stripped 2 bases from V and 8 bases from J, with 9 bases between. CDR3 length equals 12 residues. CDR3 sequence reads: CASSLRQAEAFF. In DNA form, the CDR3 reads TGTGCCAGCAGTTTAAGACAGGCCGAAGCTTTCTTT.

This chain links TRBV12-3 or TRBV12-4 with TRBJ1-5; D might be TRBD1 (6 bases). V was cut by 5 bases and J by 6 bases, with 11 bases left in between. The CDR3 has 13 amino acids. In DNA, the CDR3 is TGTGCCAGCAGTGGGGGGGCCCCTCAGCCCCAGCATTTT. Amino acids: CASSGGAPQPQHF.

This clone was counted a single time. V and J are TRBV5-1 and TRBJ2-7; no definite D call. This CDR3 region has 11 residues. V was pared by 0 bases and J by 4 bases, with 2 bases between. The V gene's germline CDR1 is SGHRS and CDR2 YFSETQ. CDR3 protein: CASSLAYEQYF. For the CDR3, the DNA is TGCGCCAGCAGCTTGGCGTACGAGCAGTACTTC.

This clone was observed a few times. The J gene is TRBJ2-1, the V gene TRBV11-2, with 9 bases identical to TRBD1. The CDR3 loop spans 14 amino acids. The junction had 3 bases not matched to a gene; V was cut back by 4 bases and J by 5 bases. From germline, CDR1 is SGHAT and CDR2 FQNNGV. DNA of the CDR3: TGTGCCAGCAGCTCGTGGACAGGGGACAATGAGCAGTTCTTC. It translates to CASSSWTGDNEQFF.

The chain links TRBV27 to TRBJ1-2; D might be TRBD1 (5 bases). The CDR3 is 15 amino acids. Between the trimmed V and J ends, which lost 0 bases and 4 bases, there was a span of 12 bases. Germline CDR1 MNHEY, CDR2 SMNVEV (reference sequence). CDR3 sequence: CASSLSPQGSYGYTF. In DNA form, the CDR3 reads TGTGCCAGCAGTTTATCCCCGCAGGGTAGCTATGGCTACACCTTC.

The V gene is TRBV3-1 (or the pseudogene TRBV3-2), the J gene TRBJ2-3, with 14 bases matching TRBD2. Germline CDR1 and CDR2: LGHDT and YNNKEL (reference sequence). The CDR3 length is 21 residues. V was clipped by 0 bases and J by 4 bases; unmatched bases: 15. The CDR3 region has the DNA TGTGCCAGCAGCCAAGATAGGCCCGGACTAGCGGGAGGTGGGGTGCCAGATACGCAGTATTTT. This encodes CASSQDRPGLAGGGVPDTQYF.

The genes are TRBV7-9 and TRBJ1-1; TRBD1 agrees at 10 bases. Per germline, CDR1 SEHNR and CDR2 FQNEAQ (reference sequence). The CDR3 covers 13 residues. Trimming removed 6 bases from V and 3 bases from J; junction bases left unmatched: 1. The CDR3 bases are TGTGCCAGCAGTGGGACAGGGGACACTGAAGCTTTCTTT. Translation: CASSGTGDTEAFF. Variable domain in full (rest from reference TRBV7-9 and TRBJ1-1): DTGVSQNPRHKITKRGQNVTFRCDPISEHNRLYWYRQTLGQGPEFLTYFQNEAQLEKSRLLSDRFSAERPKGSFSTLEIQRTEQGDSAMYLCASSGTGDTEAFFGQGTRLTVV.

This rearrangement joins TRBV18 to TRBJ2-3; the D gene is possibly TRBD2 (6 bases). This CDR3 spans 14 amino acids. V lost 3 bases to trimming and J lost 0 bases, with 7 bases between them. Per the germline V gene, CDR1 is KGHSH and CDR2 is LQKENI. Here the CDR3 DNA reads TGTGCCAGCTCACCGGGGACTAGCACAGATACGCAGTATTTT. Amino acid sequence: CASSPGTSTDTQYF.

The genes are TRBV5-1 and TRBJ1-1; TRBD1 aligns across 8 bases. J gave up 0 bases and V 2 bases, and 9 bases lay outside the gene matches. The CDR3 spans 17 residues. The germline gives CDR1 SGHRS, CDR2 YFSETQ. CDR3 nucleotides: TGCGCCAGCAGCTTAAGAATCGGGACAGGTATGAACACTGAAGCTTTCTTT. Amino acid sequence: CASSLRIGTGMNTEAFF.

This clone was counted only a few times. The rearrangement joins TRBV11-3 to TRBJ2-1, with D unresolved. The V end was cut by 8 bases, the J end by 9 bases, with 14 bases between. Germline V gives CDR1 SGHNT, CDR2 YENEEA. The CDR3 runs 12 residues. In nucleotides, the CDR3 is TGTGCCAGCGGTACGAACCTCGGTGAGCAGTTCTTC. This translates into CASGTNLGEQFF.

V usage is TRBV14 and J usage is TRBJ2-1; TRBD2 matches 10 bases. The CDR3 totals 15 residues. Germline lookup yields CDR1 SGHDN and CDR2 FVKESK. J was trimmed by 7 bases and V by 2 bases; bases with no gene match: 5. The CDR3: CASSQWASGSNEQFF. Here the CDR3 DNA reads TGTGCCAGCAGCCAATGGGCTAGCGGGAGTAATGAGCAGTTCTTC.

The V call is TRBV19, the J call TRBJ2-3, with 7 nucleotides matching TRBD1. The V gene's germline CDR1 is LNHDA and CDR2 SQIVND (reference sequence). This CDR3 has 14 residues. Trimming at V came to 6 bases and at J to 2 bases, leaving 5 bases not matched to a gene. CDR3 nucleotide sequence: TGTGCCAGTAGAAGGGACAGATACACAGATACGCAGTATTTT. Protein product: CASRRDRYTDTQYF.

This chain joins TRBV19 and TRBJ2-5, with 11 bases identical to TRBD2. Losses at the gene ends were 3 bases for V and 5 bases for J; bases not matched to a gene: 11. The germline V gene has CDR1 LNHDA and CDR2 SQIVND (reference sequence). This CDR3 is 17 amino acids long. CDR3 nucleotide sequence: TGTGCCAGTAGTATGGGGGCTAGCGGGAGGTTCGCGGAGACCCAGTACTTC. Translated: CASSMGASGRFAETQYF.

This sequence joins TRBV15 and TRBJ1-2; no firm D call. V lost 0 bases to trimming and J lost 8 bases, with 7 bases between them. Per germline, CDR1 LNHNV and CDR2 YYDKDF (reference sequence). The length of the CDR3 is 12 residues. The CDR3 spells CATSRDTSGYTF. The CDR3 nucleotides are TGTGCCACCAGCAGAGATACATCCGGCTACACCTTC.

The chain links TRBV30 to TRBJ2-5; possibly TRBD2 for D (7 bases). The V end was cut by 8 bases, the J end by 4 bases, with 17 bases between. The CDR3 consists of 13 residues. The germline CDR1 and CDR2 sequences are GTSNPN and SVGIG (reference sequence). In nucleotides, the CDR3 is TGTGCCGGCCGCGTCGGGGGGCGAGAGACCCAGTACTTC. It yields the protein CAGRVGGRETQYF.

The chain is built from TRBV3-1 (or the pseudogene TRBV3-2) and TRBJ1-1; D is possibly TRBD1 (5 bases). V lost 4 bases and J lost 6, with 9 bases in between. CDR3 length equals 12 residues. In germline, CDR1 is LGHDT, CDR2 YNNKEL (reference sequence). The CDR3: CASSRRDSEAFF. The CDR3 DNA reads TGTGCCAGCAGCCGCCGGGACTCTGAAGCTTTCTTT.

The chain uses TRBV6-1 and TRBJ1-2; 8 positions agree with TRBD1. The V segment lost 3 bases and the J segment 4 bases; nucleotides outside the gene matches: 7. Germline V gives CDR1 MNHNS, CDR2 SASEGT. The CDR3 covers 15 residues. CDR3 coding DNA: TGTGCCAGCAGTGAGATAGGGACAGGAATCTATGGCTACACCTTC. It encodes CASSEIGTGIYGYTF.

The V gene is TRBV14, the J gene TRBJ2-7; no clear D gene. The CDR3 runs to 11 residues. V shed 1 base and J shed 6 bases, with 4 bases lying between them. The V gene's germline CDR1 is SGHDN and CDR2 FVKESK. The CDR3 loop is CASSQAREQYF. CDR3 nucleotides: TGTGCCAGCAGCCAAGCCCGCGAGCAGTACTTC. The full variable domain, with the rest looked up from reference TRBV14 and TRBJ2-7, is EAGVTQFPSHSVIEKGQTVTLRCDPISGHDNLYWYRRVMGKEIKFLLHFVKESKQDESGMPNNRFLAERTGGTYSTLKVQPAELEDSGVYFCASSQAREQYFGPGTRLTVT.

This clone occurred once. The rearrangement uses TRBV27 and TRBJ2-5; D perhaps matches TRBD2 (6 bases). The ends were cut back, 8 bases at V and 2 bases at J, with 18 bases in the middle. CDR3 size: 15 residues. Germline lookup yields CDR1 MNHEY and CDR2 SMNVEV (reference sequence). DNA for the CDR3: TGTGCCAGCGGGGGAGCTTCGGGGACTCAAGAGACCCAGTACTTC. Its protein is CASGGASGTQETQYF.

The chain's CDR3 is CASSNTGQGSTEAFF. The CDR3 bases are TGTGCCAGCAGCAATACAGGACAGGGGAGCACTGAAGCTTTCTTT. V is TRBV7-9 and J is TRBJ1-1, with 9 bases aligning to TRBD1. Germline assignment: CDR1 SEHNR and CDR2 FQNEAQ (reference sequence). The V gene end was trimmed by 5 bases and the J gene end by 4 bases; junction bases not matched to a gene: 8. CDR3 length equals 15 residues. The complete variable domain, with remaining parts taken from reference TRBV7-9 and TRBJ1-1, reads DTGVSQNPRHKITKRGQNVTFRCDPISEHNRLYWYRQTLGQGPEFLTYFQNEAQLEKSRLLSDRFSAERPKGSFSTLEIQRTEQGDSAMYLCASSNTGQGSTEAFFGQGTRLTVV.

The chain joins TRBV9 to TRBJ2-7; 8 nucleotides line up with TRBD1. This CDR3 is built from 14 residues. CDR1 and CDR2 (germline): SGDLS, YYNGEE. Unmatched junction bases numbered 3, after V lost 4 bases and J lost 0 bases. CDR3 sequence: CASSRDRSSYEQYF. The CDR3 DNA reads TGTGCCAGCAGCAGGGACAGGAGCTCCTACGAGCAGTACTTC. The full variable domain, rest sourced from reference TRBV9 and TRBJ2-7, is DSGVTQTPKHLITATGQRVTLRCSPRSGDLSVYWYQQSLDQGLQFLIQYYNGEERAKGNILERFSAQQFPDLHSELNLSSLELGDSALYFCASSRDRSSYEQYFGPGTRLTVT.

This chain joins TRBV9 and TRBJ1-1; no definite D call. V was cut by 3 bases and J by 2 bases, with 8 bases left in between. The CDR3 length is 13 residues. Looked up from germline, CDR1 is SGDLS and CDR2 is YYNGEE. The CDR3 protein is CASSATRNTEAFF. The CDR3 DNA is TGTGCCAGCAGCGCAACAAGAAACACTGAAGCTTTCTTT.

For this clone: One end of the junction varies from germline; a read error may be responsible. The V call is TRBV20-1, the J call TRBJ2-1; D is unresolved. Germline assignment: CDR1 DFQATT and CDR2 SNEGSKA (reference sequence). The CDR3 totals 11 residues. This chain's CDR3 is CSAPFYDEQFF. The CDR3 DNA is TGCAGTGCCCCTTTCTACGATGAGCAGTTCTTC.